Here is one T cell receptor beta chain with its context. Its cognate antigen is unknown. The CDR3 totals 15 residues. Germline lookup yields CDR1 DFQATT and CDR2 SNEGSKA (reference sequence). Between the trimmed V and J ends, which lost 5 bases and 0 bases, there was a span of 17 bases. The entry originates in a study of T-cell reconstitution after alpha-beta-depleted transplantation in children. Notes on the study in general: T-cell counts and diversity at one year following transplant were attributed mainly to newly produced T cells.

Preparation of the TCRbeta library involved a method that used unique molecular identifiers. TCRdb recomputed calls from the PCR reads with MiXCR, one row per CDR3 protein. The repertoire consists of about 470,000 distinct CDR3 sequences, with 43% occurring once and the leading ten covering 25% to 30%. This clonotype originated in a girl under 10 years old with aplastic anemia, due to receive a stem cell transplant. The chain combines TRBV20-1 with TRBJ2-7; D tentatively reads TRBD1 or TRBD2 (5 bases each). The source was PBMCs, collected before TCRalphabeta/CD19-depleted stem cell transplant. DNA for the CDR3: TGCAGTGCTTCAGCCCCAGAGGGACCCTCCTACGAGCAGTACTTC. Translated: CSASAPEGPSYEQYF.